This TCR beta chain was obtained from a study of blood T cell repertoires in COVID-19. Under the authors' procedure: Reference gene primer amplification gave estimated nucleated cell counts. Using immunoSEQ multiplex PCR, the repertoire was profiled, and TCRdb retains in-frame clones only, with some absent. V and J calls and clone size come straight from that table; D and trimming were deduced from the DNA. Here the sample spans about 33,000 clones, roughly 85% being singletons. The V end lost 8 bases, the J end lost 13 bases, and 18 bases lay between the germline ends. Germline loops: CDR1 MNHEY, CDR2 SMNVEV (reference sequence). CDR3 length equals 11 residues.

The sample comprised peripheral blood. The chain uses TRBV27 and TRBJ2-7, with a weak D call TRBD2 (7 bases). This clonotype was obtained from a man at least 80 years old with active COVID-19. This chain's CDR3 is CASARGAILYF. CDR3 sequence (DNA): TGTGCCAGCGCCCGGGGGGCCATTCTCTACTTC.